This T cell receptor beta chain was recovered during a study of CD8 T cells in ankylosing spondylitis. Study conclusions and caveats: Among TCR beta sequences, a motif of under 10 highly homologous variants appeared characteristic of ankylosing spondylitis blood. The clones that were linked to disease were reported to be significantly enriched in matched synovial fluid samples from ankylosing spondylitis patients.

For TCR beta, libraries came from quantitative 5'-RACE with molecular barcodes. A single record per CDR3 protein comes from TCRdb applying MiXCR to the 5' RACE reads. The sample carries hundreds of thousands of distinct CDR3 sequences, roughly an eighth recorded once. In this sample, this clonotype turned up many times. Its antigen is as yet unknown. The ends lost 7 bases at V and 4 bases at J; junction bases unmatched: 6. CDR1 and CDR2 (germline): SQVTM, ANQGSEA. This CDR3 is built from 13 residues. The clonotype originates from a male donor with ankylosing spondylitis. The sample taken for sequencing was blood, either unsorted or a sorted T cell fraction (not recorded which). This chain links TRBV29-1 with TRBJ2-1; 8 nucleotides match TRBD1. The CDR3 DNA follows: TGCAGCGCCGACAGGGGTCCTTACAATGAGCAGTTCTTC. It codes for CSADRGPYNEQFF.